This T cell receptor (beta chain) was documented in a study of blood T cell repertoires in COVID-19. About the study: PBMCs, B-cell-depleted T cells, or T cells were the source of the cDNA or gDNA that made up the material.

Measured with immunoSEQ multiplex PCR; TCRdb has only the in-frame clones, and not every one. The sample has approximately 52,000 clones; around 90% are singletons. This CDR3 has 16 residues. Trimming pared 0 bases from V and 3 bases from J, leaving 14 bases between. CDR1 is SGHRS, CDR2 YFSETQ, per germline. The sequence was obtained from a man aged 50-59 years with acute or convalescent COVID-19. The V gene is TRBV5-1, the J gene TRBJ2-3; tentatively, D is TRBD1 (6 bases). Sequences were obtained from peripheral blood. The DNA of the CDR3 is TGCGCCAGCAGCTTGGGTCCTGGGACAACAACAGATACGCAGTATTTT. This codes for CASSLGPGTTTDTQYF.